The 2 T cell receptor beta chains presented below share a single source sample, sequenced in a study of vaccination effects on CD4 cells after COVID-19. Antigen-specific CD4+ T cells were expanded with viral peptide pools in the ViraFEST assay before sequencing. Culture lasted under 13 days before CD4+ T cell isolation. SARS-CoV-2 infection was confirmed by PCR in the person between March and December 2020. Their cognate antigens are unknown. Data came from immunoSEQ multiplex PCR; TCRdb stores just in-frame clones and leaves some out. Among about 45,000 clones, approximately 70% were seen once, and the ten largest hold under 40%. The sample in question was CD4+ T cells from PBMCs cultured with a peptide pool, obtained before COVID-19 vaccination. The receptors were sampled from a human donor who had a prior SARS-CoV-2 infection.

CDR3 in DNA: TGCGCCAGCAACCTCTCCCCCGGGGATGAGCAGTTCTTC. Translation: CASNLSPGDEQFF. This chain joins TRBV5-1 and TRBJ2-1; a possible D gene is TRBD2 (5 bases). Trimming left V 6 bases short and J 8 bases short, with 15 bases between. Germline V gene lookup returns CDR1 SGHRS and CDR2 YFSETQ. The CDR3 spans 13 residues.

This clone has more than one count but fewer than ten. The CDR3 spells CAPKRGGLDKAPEETQYF. The CDR3 DNA reads as TGTGCACCGAAGAGGGGGGGCCTAGACAAGGCCCCCGAGGAGACCCAGTACTTC. The rearrangement uses TRBV12-2 and TRBJ2-5; the table calls TRBD2, which could not be checked here. TRBV12-2 is classified as a pseudogene. The CDR3 covers 18 residues.